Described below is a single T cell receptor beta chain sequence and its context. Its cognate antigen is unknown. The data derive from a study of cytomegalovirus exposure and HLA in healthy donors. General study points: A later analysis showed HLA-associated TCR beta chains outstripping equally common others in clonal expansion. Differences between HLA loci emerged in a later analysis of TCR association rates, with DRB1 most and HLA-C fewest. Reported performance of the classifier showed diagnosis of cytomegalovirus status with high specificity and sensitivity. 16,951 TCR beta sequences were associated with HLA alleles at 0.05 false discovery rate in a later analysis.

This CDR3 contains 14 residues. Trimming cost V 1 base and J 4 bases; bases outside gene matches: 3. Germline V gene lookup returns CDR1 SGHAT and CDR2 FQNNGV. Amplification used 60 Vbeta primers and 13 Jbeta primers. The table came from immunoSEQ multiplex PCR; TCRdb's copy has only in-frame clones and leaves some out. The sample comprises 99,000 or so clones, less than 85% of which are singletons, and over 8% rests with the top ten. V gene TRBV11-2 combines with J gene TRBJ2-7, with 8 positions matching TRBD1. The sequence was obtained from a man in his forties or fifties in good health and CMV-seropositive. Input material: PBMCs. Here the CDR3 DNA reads TGTGCCAGCAGCTTAGGGACAGGGATTTACGAGCAGTACTTC. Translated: CASSLGTGIYEQYF.